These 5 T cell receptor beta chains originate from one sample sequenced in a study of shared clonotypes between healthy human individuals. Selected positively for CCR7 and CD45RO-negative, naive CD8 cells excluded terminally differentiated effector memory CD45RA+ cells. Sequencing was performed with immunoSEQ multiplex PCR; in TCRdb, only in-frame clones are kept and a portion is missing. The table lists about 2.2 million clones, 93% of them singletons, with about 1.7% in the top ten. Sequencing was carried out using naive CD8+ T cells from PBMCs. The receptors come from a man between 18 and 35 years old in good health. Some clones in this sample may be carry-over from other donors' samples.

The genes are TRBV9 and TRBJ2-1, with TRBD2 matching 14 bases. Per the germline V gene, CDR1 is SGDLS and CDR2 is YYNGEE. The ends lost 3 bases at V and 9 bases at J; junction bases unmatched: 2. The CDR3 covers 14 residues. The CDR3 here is CASSGGLAGVEQFF. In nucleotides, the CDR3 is TGTGCCAGCAGCGGGGGACTAGCGGGAGTTGAGCAGTTCTTC.

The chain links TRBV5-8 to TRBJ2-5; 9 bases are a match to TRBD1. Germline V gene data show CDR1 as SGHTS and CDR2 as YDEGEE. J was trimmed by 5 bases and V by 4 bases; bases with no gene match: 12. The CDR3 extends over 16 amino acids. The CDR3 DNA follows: TGTGCCAGCAGCGGCCCGACAGGGGGGTTGTTCGAGACCCAGTACTTC. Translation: CASSGPTGGLFETQYF.

The CDR3 protein is CASSPRFGGDGELFF. The CDR3 coding sequence is TGCGCCAGCAGCCCTAGGTTTGGGGGCGACGGGGAGCTGTTTTTT. This chain uses TRBV5-1 with TRBJ2-2, with a weak D call TRBD1 (6 bases). The CDR3 has 15 amino acids. Trimming took 4 bases from V and 7 from J, leaving 17 bases between them. Looked up from germline, CDR1 is SGHRS and CDR2 is YFSETQ.

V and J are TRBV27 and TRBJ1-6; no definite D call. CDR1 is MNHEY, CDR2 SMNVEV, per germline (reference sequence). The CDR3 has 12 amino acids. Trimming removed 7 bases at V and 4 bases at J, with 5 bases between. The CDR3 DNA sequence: TGTGCCAGCACCTCATATAATTCACCCCTCCACTTT. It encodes CASTSYNSPLHF.

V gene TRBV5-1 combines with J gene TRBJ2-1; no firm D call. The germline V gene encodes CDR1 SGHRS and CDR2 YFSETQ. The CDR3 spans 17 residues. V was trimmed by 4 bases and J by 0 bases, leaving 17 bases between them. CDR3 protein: CASSTRLTMSSYNEQFF. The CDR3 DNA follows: TGCGCCAGCAGCACTCGGTTAACTATGAGCTCCTACAATGAGCAGTTCTTC. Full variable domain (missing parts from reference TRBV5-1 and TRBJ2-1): KAGVTQTPRYLIKTRGQQVTLSCSPISGHRSVSWYQQTPGQGLQFLFEYFSETQRNKGNFPGRFSGRQFSNSRSEMNVSTLELGDSALYLCASSTRLTMSSYNEQFFGPGTRLTVL.